A single TCR beta chain is shown here with its context. The sample is drawn from a study of shared clonotypes between healthy human individuals. About the study: The study drew on two women and three men aged 18 to 49 as donors.

In the source study's methods: Quality scores were absent from the junction-only immunoSEQ sequences, so filtering differed. Method: immunoSEQ multiplex PCR; TCRdb's copy keeps in-frame clones and lacks some. That table furnishes V, J and clone size, whereas the DNA furnished D and trimming. Of about 380,000 clones in the sample, around 96% were seen once. This clonotype was sampled from a young man in good health. Source material: memory CD8+ T cells sorted from blood. The sample's subset: CD45RO+ cells pooled with CCR7-negative TemRA cells.

The CDR3 DNA reads TGCAGCGTGGGGGCGTGGGGGAGCGGTGGAGATACGCAGTATTTT. This translates into CSVGAWGSGGDTQYF. The chain uses TRBV29-1 and TRBJ2-3; D is possibly TRBD1 (6 bases). The CDR3 consists of 15 residues. Trimming shortened V by 6 bases and J by 5 bases, and 21 bases separated the two germline ends. Germline V gene sequence: CDR1 SQVTM, CDR2 ANQGSEA.